The clone carrying this TCR beta chain was seen a handful of times. This entry belongs to a study of patients and donors after allogeneic stem cell transplantation. One entry per CDR3 protein, called by TCRdb with MiXCR from the RT-PCR reads. The table records 920,000 or so distinct CDR3 sequences, more than 15% of them present only once. The CDR3 contains 14 residues. Trimming took off 3 bases at V and 1 base at J, with 10 bases between the two ends. The V gene's germline CDR1 is MNHEY and CDR2 SMNVEV (reference sequence). Source material: blood, either unsorted or a sorted T cell fraction (not recorded which). The chain combines TRBV27 with TRBJ2-7; D uncertain. The source of this sequence is a human donor who was either an allogeneic HSCT recipient or a stem cell or donor lymphocyte infusion donor (not recorded which). It is not recorded whose cells these are; they may come from a transplant donor. The CDR3 here is CASSFMAYSYEQYF. CDR3 DNA sequence: TGTGCCAGCAGTTTTATGGCGTATTCCTACGAGCAGTACTTC.